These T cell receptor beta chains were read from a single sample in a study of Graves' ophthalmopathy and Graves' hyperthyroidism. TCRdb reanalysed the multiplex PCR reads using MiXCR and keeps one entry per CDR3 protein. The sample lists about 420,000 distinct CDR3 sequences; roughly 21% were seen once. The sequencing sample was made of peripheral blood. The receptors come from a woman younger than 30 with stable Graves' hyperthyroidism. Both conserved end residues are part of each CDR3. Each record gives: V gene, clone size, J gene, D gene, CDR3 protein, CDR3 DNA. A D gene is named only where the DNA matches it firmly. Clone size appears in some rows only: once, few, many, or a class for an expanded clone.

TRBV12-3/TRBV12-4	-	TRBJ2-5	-	CASGLLETQYF	TGTGCCAGCGGGTTATTGGAGACCCAGTACTTC
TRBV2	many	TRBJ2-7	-	CASSEGGQGLYEQYF	TGTGCCAGCAGTGAAGGTGGGCAGGGCCTCTACGAGCAGTACTTC
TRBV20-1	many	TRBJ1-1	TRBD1	CSAGQGRTEAFF	TGCAGTGCTGGACAGGGGCGAACTGAAGCTTTCTTT
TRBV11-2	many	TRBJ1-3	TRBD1	CASSWDSSGNTIYF	TGTGCCAGCAGCTGGGACAGCTCTGGAAACACCATATATTTT
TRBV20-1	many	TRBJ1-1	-	CSAYQANTEAFF	TGCAGTGCGTATCAGGCGAACACTGAAGCTTTCTTT
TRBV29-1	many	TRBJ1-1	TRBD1	CSVTAGGRRTEAFF	TGCAGCGTTACCGCAGGGGGGCGACGAACTGAAGCTTTCTTT
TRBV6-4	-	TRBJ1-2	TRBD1	CASSAGTGNGYTF	TGTGCCAGCAGTGCCGGGACAGGGAATGGCTACACCTTC
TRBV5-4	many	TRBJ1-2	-	CASSPYARGASHGYTF	TGTGCCAGCAGCCCATATGCCAGGGGCGCATCTCATGGCTACACCTTC
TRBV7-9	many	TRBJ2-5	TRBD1	CASSRDRGKETQYF	TGTGCCAGCAGCCGGGACAGGGGAAAGGAGACCCAGTACTTC
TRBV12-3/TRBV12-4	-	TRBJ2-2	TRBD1	CASSPDRVSTGELFF	TGTGCCAGCAGTCCGGACAGGGTGAGCACCGGGGAGCTGTTTTTT
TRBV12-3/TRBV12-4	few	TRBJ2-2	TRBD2	CASSLAGLVGELFF	TGTGCCAGCAGCCTAGCGGGCTTGGTCGGGGAGCTGTTTTTT
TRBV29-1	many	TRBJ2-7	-	CSVAGPGEQYF	TGCAGCGTTGCGGGCCCAGGGGAGCAGTACTTC
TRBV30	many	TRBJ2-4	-	CAWSSSLAKNIQYF	TGTGCCTGGAGTTCAAGTCTAGCCAAAAACATTCAGTACTTC